This T cell receptor beta chain was captured by sequencing in a study of cytomegalovirus exposure and HLA in healthy donors. The study, taken as a whole, reports: What was likely a sequencing artifact was a cluster of highly shared sequence variants. It was reported in a later analysis that an Asian-associated ancestry cluster showed fewer N-insertions than the approximately 700-donor mean.

Comments on this clone: Its target is unknown.

A multiplex PCR was run with 60 Vbeta primers and 13 Jbeta primers. The table came from immunoSEQ multiplex PCR; TCRdb's copy has only in-frame clones and leaves some out. Here the sample table reports more than 70,000 clones. The CDR3 is made up of 12 amino acids. CDR1 is SNHLY and CDR2 is FYNNEI in the germline V gene. V was pared by 7 bases and J by 7 bases, with 13 bases between. The V gene is TRBV2, the J gene TRBJ2-5; the D is unclear. Sample: PBMCs. This receptor was identified in an older woman in good health and CMV-seronegative. CDR3 bases: TGTGCCAGCAACGAGATGTCTGGGACCCAGTACTTC. This translates into CASNEMSGTQYF.